The 25 T cell receptor beta chains below were found in one sample sequenced in a study of OX40 agonist ivuxolimab in advanced cancers. The method behind the library was the immunoSEQ multiplex PCR assay. TCRdb re-hosts the immuneACCESS table, in-frame sequences only. Its copies lack some clones; in the studies checked, an unresolved V gene accounts for under half of them, and the cause for the rest is not known. This sample gives 85,000 to 100,000 clones in total; around 94% of them show up just once. The ten largest clones take up roughly 0.26% of the sample. This sample comprised CD4+ or CD8+ T cells sorted from blood, obtained in a trial of the OX40 agonist ivuxolimab. The receptors come from an adult with an advanced solid tumor such as melanoma, head and neck, liver or kidney cancer.

In DNA form, the CDR3 reads TGTGCCAGCAGTACAGGGTTGAGAGGAGATACGCAGTATTTT. This gives the protein CASSTGLRGDTQYF. The chain combines TRBV6-5 with TRBJ2-3, with D possibly matching TRBD1 (6 bases). The V end lost 5 bases, the J end lost 5 bases, and 14 bases lay between the germline ends. Germline assignment: CDR1 MNHEY and CDR2 SVGAGI. The CDR3 is made up of 14 amino acids.

J is TRBJ1-5 and V is TRBV7-2; 8 bases are shared with TRBD1. The CDR3 is made up of 17 amino acids. Germline V gene lookup returns CDR1 SGHTA and CDR2 FQGNSA. J was trimmed by 0 bases and V by 5 bases; bases with no gene match: 9. CDR3 loop: CASSKDRGLNSNQPQHF. For the CDR3, the DNA is TGTGCCAGCAGCAAAGACAGGGGCCTTAATAGCAATCAGCCCCAGCATTTT.

The chain combines TRBV18 with TRBJ2-1, with D possibly TRBD2 on 5 matching bases. The CDR3 covers 14 residues. With 3 bases removed from V and 3 bases from J, the gap between germline ends came to 9 bases. Looked up from germline, CDR1 is KGHSH and CDR2 is LQKENI. The CDR3 DNA follows: TGTGCCAGCTCACCCCAGCGGAGCTACAATGAGCAGTTCTTC. It translates to CASSPQRSYNEQFF.

The chain couples TRBV5-1 to TRBJ2-2, with D uncertain. The ends were cut back, 5 bases at V and 8 bases at J, with 16 bases in the middle. Germline CDR1 SGHRS, CDR2 YFSETQ. The CDR3 runs to 14 residues. The CDR3 spells CASSVGPSQGELFF. In DNA, the CDR3 is TGCGCCAGCAGTGTAGGTCCGTCCCAGGGGGAGCTGTTTTTT. The full variable domain, rest sourced from reference TRBV5-1 and TRBJ2-2, is KAGVTQTPRYLIKTRGQQVTLSCSPISGHRSVSWYQQTPGQGLQFLFEYFSETQRNKGNFPGRFSGRQFSNSRSEMNVSTLELGDSALYLCASSVGPSQGELFFGEGSRLTVL.

The genes are TRBV7-6 and TRBJ1-1; D gene unclear. Germline V lookup: CDR1 SGHVS, CDR2 FNYEAQ. Trimming stripped 5 bases from V and 11 bases from J, with 21 bases between. The length of the CDR3 is 14 residues. CDR3 nucleotides: TGTGCCAGCAGCCGAGCCGGGATCTTACTTTTGGCTTTCTTT. It specifies CASSRAGILLLAFF.

The chain joins TRBV6-1 to TRBJ1-3; no clear D. Trimming cost V 4 bases and J 1 base, with 14 bases left between them. The CDR3 runs to 16 residues. The germline V gene has CDR1 MNHNS and CDR2 SASEGT. CDR3 bases: TGTGCCAGCAGTGCCCAACCTTCAGTATCTGGAAACACCATATATTTT. This encodes CASSAQPSVSGNTIYF.

This chain links TRBV5-1 with TRBJ1-4, with a tentative D call TRBD1 (5 bases). The CDR3 loop spans 14 amino acids. Germline V gene sequence: CDR1 SGHRS, CDR2 YFSETQ. V was cut by 5 bases and J by 0 bases, with 8 bases left in between. The CDR3 here is CASRVRATNEKLFF. The CDR3, as DNA: TGCGCCAGCAGAGTCAGGGCAACTAATGAAAAACTGTTTTTT.

The chain links TRBV2 to TRBJ1-5; no clear D. This CDR3 comprises 14 residues. V lost 2 bases to trimming and J lost 1 base, with 6 bases between them. Germline values: CDR1 SNHLY, CDR2 FYNNEI. The CDR3 DNA reads as TGTGCCAGCAGTGAACTAGGGAGCAATCAGCCCCAGCATTTT. Its translation is CASSELGSNQPQHF.

The chain recombines TRBV18 with TRBJ1-2; D remains ambiguous. Trimming stripped 3 bases from V and 1 base from J, with 6 bases between. The CDR3 is 13 amino acids. Germline V CDR1 and CDR2: KGHSH, LQKENI. The CDR3 bases are TGTGCCAGCTCACCCACAGTTAACTATGGCTACACCTTC. It translates to CASSPTVNYGYTF. Together with reference TRBV18 and TRBJ1-2, the CDR3 gives the full variable domain: NAGVMQNPRHLVRRRGQEARLRCSPMKGHSHVYWYRQLPEEGLKFMVYLQKENIIDESGMPKERFSAEFPKEGPSILRIQQVVRGDSAAYFCASSPTVNYGYTFGSGTRLTVV.

The rearrangement joins TRBV5-1 to TRBJ2-1, with D possibly matching TRBD1 (5 bases). The CDR3 sequence is 14 residues long. Germline values: CDR1 SGHRS, CDR2 YFSETQ. Trimming pared 4 bases from V and 5 bases from J, leaving 13 bases between. The CDR3, as DNA: TGCGCCAGCAGCCCTCAGACAGTTAACAATGAGCAGTTCTTC. Translating it yields CASSPQTVNNEQFF.

The chain carries TRBV6-6 and TRBJ1-5; maybe TRBD1 (6 bases). Germline values: CDR1 MNHNY, CDR2 SVGAGI (reference sequence). This CDR3 has 14 residues. With 2 bases removed from V and 5 bases from J, the gap between germline ends came to 10 bases. The CDR3 DNA reads as TGTGCCAGCAGTTACGGCAACAGGGATCAGCCCCAGCATTTT. This sequence encodes CASSYGNRDQPQHF.

This chain links TRBV28 with TRBJ2-1; D is unclear. This CDR3 spans 15 amino acids. Trimming shortened V by 4 bases and J by 0 bases, and 10 bases separated the two germline ends. Germline V gene data show CDR1 as MDHEN and CDR2 as SYDVKM. The CDR3 DNA sequence: TGTGCCAGCAGTTCCCGTAGCAGCTCCTACAATGAGCAGTTCTTC. Translated: CASSSRSSSYNEQFF.

J is TRBJ1-6 and V is TRBV2; D unclear. Trimming took 5 bases from V and 4 from J, leaving 3 bases between them. Germline V gene sequence: CDR1 SNHLY, CDR2 FYNNEI. This CDR3 comprises 12 residues. CDR3 loop: CASSRYNSPLHF. CDR3 nucleotides: TGTGCCAGCAGTCGGTATAATTCACCCCTCCACTTT.

The chain recombines TRBV4-3 with TRBJ1-2, with no clear D. V shed 0 bases and J shed 4 bases, with 9 bases lying between them. This CDR3 has 14 residues. In germline, CDR1 is LGHNA, CDR2 YSLEER. The CDR3: CASSQDILVYGYTF. CDR3 bases: TGCGCCAGCAGCCAAGATATTTTGGTCTATGGCTACACCTTC.

The table lists this clone with a few counts. This rearrangement joins TRBV28 to TRBJ2-7, with a tentative D call TRBD2 (6 bases). Germline V lookup: CDR1 MDHEN, CDR2 SYDVKM. This CDR3 has 11 amino acids. Trimming stripped 5 bases from V and 9 bases from J, with 11 bases between. CDR3 loop: CASSRWGVQYF. CDR3 nucleotide sequence: TGTGCCAGCAGTCGATGGGGGGTGCAGTACTTC. The whole variable domain, filled in from reference TRBV28 and TRBJ2-7, reads DVKVTQSSRYLVKRTGEKVFLECVQDMDHENMFWYRQDPGLGLRLIYFSYDVKMKEKGDIPEGYSVSREKKERFSLILESASTNQTSMYLCASSRWGVQYFGPGTRLTVT.

The chain combines TRBV4-1 with TRBJ2-1; possibly TRBD1 for D (5 bases). Germline CDR1 MGHRA, CDR2 YSYEKL. V was clipped by 1 base and J by 6 bases, with 13 bases between them. The CDR3 runs 15 residues. As DNA, the CDR3 is TGCGCCAGCAGCCAAGGGGTAGCAGGGCCCAATGAGCAGTTCTTC. Translating gives CASSQGVAGPNEQFF.

V usage is TRBV5-1 and J usage is TRBJ2-6; D is undetermined. V shed 6 bases and J shed 0 bases, with 7 bases lying between them. CDR1 is SGHRS, CDR2 YFSETQ, per germline. This CDR3 region has 14 residues. This CDR3 is CASTPFSGANVLTF. The DNA of the CDR3 is TGCGCCAGCACCCCTTTCTCTGGGGCCAACGTCCTGACTTTC.

This clone was observed once. This chain connects TRBV4-1 to TRBJ1-1; D not certain. The germline gives CDR1 MGHRA, CDR2 YSYEKL. The CDR3 covers 18 residues. Trimming removed 3 bases at V and 0 bases at J, with 20 bases between. The CDR3 DNA is TGCGCCAGCAGCCACAAGGTTTCAACATCCGTCGTGAACACTGAAGCTTTCTTT. It specifies CASSHKVSTSVVNTEAFF.

CDR3 DNA: TGTGCCAGCAGCCAAGTGCTAGCTTCGGAGCAGTACGTC. This codes for CASSQVLASEQYV. The chain links TRBV4-2 to TRBJ2-7, with D maybe TRBD2 (5 bases). This CDR3 is built from 13 residues. Germline V lookup: CDR1 LGHNA, CDR2 YNFKEQ. V was trimmed by 1 base and J by 7 bases, leaving 11 bases between them.

CDR3 coding DNA: TGTGCCAGCAGTTTCGACAGGGCGAGCTCTGGAAACACCATATATTTT. Its protein product is CASSFDRASSGNTIYF. V and J are TRBV7-8 and TRBJ1-3; 7 positions agree with TRBD1. J gave up 0 bases and V 6 bases, and 8 bases lay outside the gene matches. This CDR3 has 16 residues. Germline CDR1 reads SGHVS; CDR2 reads FQNEAQ.

The chain combines TRBV28 with TRBJ2-4; no clear D gene. In germline, CDR1 is MDHEN, CDR2 SYDVKM. This CDR3 has 15 residues. Trimming removed 7 bases from V and 0 bases from J, with 13 bases in between. CDR3 sequence reads: CASTQRMIAKNIQYF. The CDR3 DNA is TGTGCCAGCACCCAAAGGATGATAGCCAAAAACATTCAGTACTTC.

The chain recombines TRBV6-1 with TRBJ1-5; TRBD1 matches 8 bases. With 1 base clipped from V and 6 bases from J, the junction kept 5 bases outside the gene matches. This CDR3 has 15 amino acids. Germline CDR1 and CDR2: MNHNS and SASEGT. CDR3 region: CASSEDGRGRQPQHF. The CDR3 coding sequence is TGTGCCAGCAGTGAAGACGGCAGGGGGCGTCAGCCCCAGCATTTT.

The rearrangement uses TRBV7-8 and TRBJ2-1, with a weak D call TRBD2 (7 bases). The CDR3 loop spans 15 amino acids. Per germline, CDR1 SGHVS and CDR2 FQNEAQ. V dropped 4 bases and J dropped 4 bases, with 14 bases sitting between them. The CDR3 loop is CASSYREGSYNEQFF. CDR3 in DNA: TGTGCCAGCAGCTACAGGGAGGGTTCTTACAATGAGCAGTTCTTC.

The chain combines TRBV7-3 with TRBJ2-1; 9 positions match TRBD1. Per germline, CDR1 SGHTA and CDR2 FQGTGA. V was pared by 5 bases and J by 9 bases, with 11 bases of the junction left unmatched. CDR3 size: 15 residues. In nucleotides, the CDR3 is TGTGCCAGCAGCGAGACAGGGGGGCTTTATAGTGAGCAGTTCTTC. As protein: CASSETGGLYSEQFF.

V and J are TRBV27 and TRBJ2-1, with 8 bases that match TRBD2. The germline CDR1 and CDR2 sequences are MNHEY and SMNVEV (reference sequence). The CDR3 covers 15 residues. The J segment lost 9 bases and the V segment lost 0 bases, leaving 7 bases of the junction unmatched. The CDR3: CASSLSSGISGEQFF. The CDR3 bases are TGTGCCAGCAGTTTATCTAGCGGGATCTCGGGTGAGCAGTTCTTC.